The 26 T cell receptor beta chains reported below all come from one sample, sequenced in a study of blood T cell repertoires in COVID-19. Repertoires were generated with immunoSEQ multiplex PCR, while TCRdb's copy carries only in-frame clones and drops some. The table has under 85,000 clones, around 80% seen once; the top ten hold around 10%. Sequencing was carried out using peripheral blood. The source of these receptors is a man aged 50 or older with acute or convalescent COVID-19.

This clone was seen only a few times. V usage is TRBV18 and J usage is TRBJ1-1, with D possibly being TRBD1 (6 bases). Per the germline V gene, CDR1 is KGHSH and CDR2 is LQKENI. The V and J ends lost 3 bases and 0 bases respectively, with 17 bases between them. This CDR3 is built from 17 residues. The CDR3: CASSPSSGATVNTEAFF. For the CDR3, the DNA is TGTGCCAGCTCACCCTCGTCAGGGGCCACCGTGAACACTGAAGCTTTCTTT.

The chain is built from TRBV28 and TRBJ1-2; D is undetermined. The CDR3 totals 12 residues. Germline V gives CDR1 MDHEN, CDR2 SYDVKM. The V end lost 5 bases, the J end lost 1 base, and 5 bases lay between the germline ends. The CDR3 nucleotides read TGTGCCAGCAGTACTCTTAACTATGGCTACACCTTC. This codes for CASSTLNYGYTF.

The chain combines TRBV15 with TRBJ1-1; D ambiguous. This CDR3 has 16 residues. The germline V gene encodes CDR1 LNHNV and CDR2 YYDKDF (reference sequence). V was cut by 0 bases and J by 0 bases, with 11 bases left in between. The chain's CDR3 is CATSRDPPGMNTEAFF. In DNA, the CDR3 is TGTGCCACCAGCAGAGATCCCCCAGGAATGAACACTGAAGCTTTCTTT.

There are a few counts of this clone. The chain employs TRBV11-2 and TRBJ1-2; 9 nucleotides agree with TRBD1. The V gene's germline CDR1 is SGHAT and CDR2 FQNNGV. The CDR3 is made up of 15 amino acids. V shed 5 bases and J 4 bases; nucleotides not matched to a gene: 8. The CDR3 here is CASSQTGQGLYGYTF. CDR3 DNA sequence: TGTGCCAGCAGCCAAACGGGACAGGGTCTCTATGGCTACACCTTC.

The rearrangement uses TRBV28 and TRBJ2-3; 8 bases line up with TRBD2. The ends lost 2 bases at V and 0 bases at J; junction bases unmatched: 4. From germline, CDR1 is MDHEN and CDR2 SYDVKM. This CDR3 contains 16 residues. DNA of the CDR3: TGTGCCAGCAGTTTAGGAGCGGGAGTCAGCACAGATACGCAGTATTTT. Amino acid sequence: CASSLGAGVSTDTQYF.

This clone showed up just once. This chain connects TRBV27 to TRBJ2-5; a possible D gene is TRBD2 (7 bases). V lost 0 bases and J lost 7, with 12 bases in between. The CDR3 length is 14 residues. Germline V gene lookup returns CDR1 MNHEY and CDR2 SMNVEV (reference sequence). In nucleotides, the CDR3 is TGTGCCAGCAGTTTATCCGGGGGGCTGGGGACCCAGTACTTC. It yields the protein CASSLSGGLGTQYF.

The chain combines TRBV6-6 with TRBJ1-2, with 12 bases fitting TRBD1. V lost 11 bases to trimming and J lost 4 bases; unmatched junction nucleotides: 5. Per the germline V gene, CDR1 is MNHNY and CDR2 is SVGAGI (reference sequence). This CDR3 is 13 amino acids long. The CDR3 region has the DNA TGTGCCGCGGGACAGGGGGCCAGCTATGGCTACACCTTC. Translating it yields CAAGQGASYGYTF.

This clone was seen a single time. The V call is TRBV4-2, the J call TRBJ2-5; D possibly corresponds to TRBD2 (5 bases). The CDR3 is 15 residues long. Trimming shortened V by 0 bases and J by 4 bases, and 12 bases separated the two germline ends. The V gene's germline CDR1 is LGHNA and CDR2 YNFKEQ. The CDR3 loop reads CASSQEPRGRETQYF. Written as DNA, the CDR3 is TGTGCCAGCAGCCAAGAGCCCCGAGGGCGAGAGACCCAGTACTTC.

The chain couples TRBV28 to TRBJ2-4, with TRBD2 matching 10 bases. V shed 2 bases and J 5 bases; nucleotides not matched to a gene: 6. Per germline, CDR1 MDHEN and CDR2 SYDVKM. There are 16 residues in the CDR3. This CDR3 reads CASSLTAGGGENIQYF. The CDR3 bases are TGTGCCAGCAGTTTAACAGCGGGAGGGGGTGAAAACATTCAGTACTTC.

V is TRBV6-1 and J is TRBJ1-2; a possible D gene is TRBD1 (5 bases). V was clipped by 2 bases and J by 4 bases, with 8 bases between them. The germline V gene has CDR1 MNHNS and CDR2 SASEGT. The CDR3 runs to 13 residues. This CDR3 is CASSERGSYGYTF. CDR3 nucleotide sequence: TGTGCCAGCAGTGAAAGGGGCTCCTATGGCTACACCTTC.

As for this clone: In the same sample, other DNA sequences code for this CDR3. The chain has TRBV4-2 and TRBJ2-3, with D perhaps TRBD2 (6 bases). Looked up from germline, CDR1 is LGHNA and CDR2 is YNFKEQ. The V end was cut by 0 bases, the J end by 6 bases, with 13 bases between. The CDR3 contains 15 residues. The CDR3 is CASSQDWRGEDTQYF. The CDR3 DNA sequence: TGTGCCAGCAGCCAAGATTGGCGGGGAGAGGATACGCAGTATTTT.

The chain employs TRBV18 and TRBJ2-7; D uncertain. The CDR3 length is 12 residues. The germline V gene encodes CDR1 KGHSH and CDR2 LQKENI. Between the trimmed V and J ends, which lost 2 bases and 5 bases, there was a span of 7 bases. This chain's CDR3 is CASSPARNEQYF. As DNA, the CDR3 is TGTGCCAGCTCACCAGCCAGGAACGAGCAGTACTTC.

The V call is TRBV28, the J call TRBJ2-1, with 8 bases matching TRBD2. The CDR3 is made up of 14 amino acids. Per the germline V gene, CDR1 is MDHEN and CDR2 is SYDVKM. Unmatched junction bases numbered 8, after V lost 6 bases and J lost 7 bases. The CDR3: CASRSGGPSNEQFF. CDR3 coding DNA: TGTGCCAGCAGGTCGGGAGGGCCCTCGAATGAGCAGTTCTTC.

The chain combines TRBV18 with TRBJ1-1, with D perhaps TRBD1 (6 bases). Germline CDR1 KGHSH, CDR2 LQKENI. CDR3 size: 15 residues. The V and J ends lost 6 bases and 5 bases respectively, with 19 bases between them. The CDR3 here is CASSPENRVGTEAFF. The CDR3 DNA reads as TGTGCCAGCTCTCCGGAGAACAGGGTCGGAACTGAAGCTTTCTTT. Using reference TRBV18 and TRBJ1-1 for the parts outside the CDR3, the full variable domain is NAGVMQNPRHLVRRRGQEARLRCSPMKGHSHVYWYRQLPEEGLKFMVYLQKENIIDESGMPKERFSAEFPKEGPSILRIQQVVRGDSAAYFCASSPENRVGTEAFFGQGTRLTVV.

The chain is built from TRBV14 and TRBJ2-7; D might be TRBD2 (5 bases). CDR1 SGHDN and CDR2 FVKESK come from the germline V gene. This CDR3 comprises 15 residues. V dropped 1 base and J dropped 0 bases, with 10 bases sitting between them. CDR3 amino acids: CASSQGTGFSYEQYF. The CDR3 DNA reads TGTGCCAGCAGCCAAGGAACGGGATTCTCCTACGAGCAGTACTTC.

There are a few counts of this clone. The chain couples TRBV7-2 to TRBJ1-4, with TRBD1 matching over 7 bases. Germline trimming cut 5 bases from V and 5 bases from J; bases unmatched to any gene: 8. The CDR3 consists of 15 residues. Germline CDR1 is SGHTA and CDR2 is FQGNSA. In DNA form, the CDR3 reads TGTGCCAGCAGCCCGCCGGGACAGAAGAATGAAAAACTGTTTTTT. This gives the protein CASSPPGQKNEKLFF.

The J gene is TRBJ1-1, the V gene TRBV19; 10 nucleotides agree with TRBD1. The CDR3 extends over 14 amino acids. Germline V lookup: CDR1 LNHDA, CDR2 SQIVND (reference sequence). V trimming: 8 bases; J trimming: 11 bases; junction bases outside the gene matches: 14. Here the CDR3 reads CASHDRGQGYPAFF. The CDR3 bases are TGTGCCAGTCACGACAGGGGGCAAGGTTACCCGGCTTTCTTT.

V and J are TRBV15 and TRBJ1-2; 9 bases are a match to TRBD1. V trimming: 4 bases; J trimming: 7 bases; junction bases outside the gene matches: 4. The CDR3 contains 13 residues. The germline CDR1 and CDR2 sequences are LNHNV and YYDKDF (reference sequence). For the CDR3, the DNA is TGTGCCACCAGCATACAGGGGGCCTCTGGCTACACCTTC. It codes for CATSIQGASGYTF.

Only one count was recorded for this clone. The chain uses TRBV5-4 and TRBJ1-1, with D unresolved. Trimming shortened V by 9 bases and J by 3 bases, and 9 bases separated the two germline ends. Germline CDR1 and CDR2: SGHNT and YYREEE (reference sequence). CDR3 length: 11 residues. CDR3 protein: CATMRDTEAFF. CDR3 nucleotides: TGTGCCACGATGCGCGACACTGAAGCTTTCTTT.

V gene TRBV7-3 combines with J gene TRBJ1-4; 7 bases map to TRBD1. V gave up 0 bases and J gave up 3 bases; unmatched junction bases: 10. This CDR3 has 18 amino acids. Germline V CDR1 and CDR2: SGHTA, FQGTGA. As DNA, the CDR3 is TGTGCCAGCAGCTTAACGCGACAGGGCCGATCTTCTAATGAAAAACTGTTTTTT. Its protein is CASSLTRQGRSSNEKLFF.

The chain employs TRBV6-2 or TRBV6-3 and TRBJ2-3; TRBD2 aligns across 7 bases. The CDR3 is made up of 17 amino acids. J gave up 2 bases and V 5 bases, and 13 bases lay outside the gene matches. Germline CDR1 MNHEY, CDR2 SVGEGT. The CDR3 DNA reads as TGTGCCAGCAGTAGTGGACTAGGTGGTTGGGACACAGATACGCAGTATTTT. Amino acids: CASSSGLGGWDTDTQYF.

This chain connects TRBV29-1 to TRBJ2-7, with D perhaps matching TRBD1 (5 bases). CDR3 length: 12 residues. Germline V gives CDR1 SQVTM, CDR2 ANQGSEA. Trimming pared 5 bases from V and 2 bases from J, leaving 10 bases between. The CDR3 nucleotides are TGCAGCGTTCTACAGGACCCCTACGAGCAGTACTTC. Amino acid sequence: CSVLQDPYEQYF.

The chain links TRBV7-2 to TRBJ1-4, with 7 bases aligning to TRBD1. Germline loops: CDR1 SGHTA, CDR2 FQGNSA. The CDR3 runs to 14 residues. Unmatched junction bases numbered 8, after V lost 5 bases and J lost 8 bases. In nucleotides, the CDR3 is TGTGCCAGCAGCCACGACACAGGGGAAGAAAAACTGTTTTTT. Translating gives CASSHDTGEEKLFF.

The chain recombines TRBV18 with TRBJ1-2, with D unresolved. Trimming stripped 6 bases from V and 6 bases from J, with 11 bases between. The V gene's germline CDR1 is KGHSH and CDR2 LQKENI. The CDR3 is 12 residues long. The CDR3, as DNA: TGTGCCAGCTCCCCCACCGGGGATGGCTACACCTTC. Its translation is CASSPTGDGYTF. The complete variable domain, with remaining parts taken from reference TRBV18 and TRBJ1-2, reads NAGVMQNPRHLVRRRGQEARLRCSPMKGHSHVYWYRQLPEEGLKFMVYLQKENIIDESGMPKERFSAEFPKEGPSILRIQQVVRGDSAAYFCASSPTGDGYTFGSGTRLTVV.

This chain connects TRBV3-1 (or the pseudogene TRBV3-2) to TRBJ1-5, with a possible D match to TRBD1 (5 bases). CDR1 and CDR2 from the germline V gene are LGHDT and YNNKEL (reference sequence). CDR3 size: 18 residues. V dropped 3 bases and J dropped 2 bases, with 20 bases sitting between them. Written as DNA, the CDR3 is TGTGCCAGCAGCCATCGGGGGGGAGAGGTTAACGGCAATCAGCCCCAGCATTTT. Its translation: CASSHRGGEVNGNQPQHF.

The rearrangement links TRBV28 to TRBJ1-4; 7 bases are shared with TRBD1. This CDR3 spans 13 amino acids. V dropped 3 bases and J dropped 10; count of bases not matched to a gene: 5. From germline, CDR1 is MDHEN and CDR2 SYDVKM. The CDR3 coding sequence is TGTGCCAGCAGTTTCAGGGGGACGGGAAAACTGTTTTTT. Translating gives CASSFRGTGKLFF.